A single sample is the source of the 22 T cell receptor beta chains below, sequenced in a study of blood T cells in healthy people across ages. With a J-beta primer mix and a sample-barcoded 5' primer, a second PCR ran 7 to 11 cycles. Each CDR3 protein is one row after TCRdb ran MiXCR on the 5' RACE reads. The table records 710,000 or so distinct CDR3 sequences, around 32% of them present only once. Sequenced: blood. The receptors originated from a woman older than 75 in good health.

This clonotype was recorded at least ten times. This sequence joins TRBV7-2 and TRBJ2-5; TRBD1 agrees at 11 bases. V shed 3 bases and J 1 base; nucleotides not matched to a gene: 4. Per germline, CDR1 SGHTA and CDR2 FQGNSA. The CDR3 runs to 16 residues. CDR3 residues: CASSFGTGGVQETQYF. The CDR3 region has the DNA TGTGCCAGCAGCTTTGGGACAGGGGGTGTCCAAGAGACCCAGTACTTC.

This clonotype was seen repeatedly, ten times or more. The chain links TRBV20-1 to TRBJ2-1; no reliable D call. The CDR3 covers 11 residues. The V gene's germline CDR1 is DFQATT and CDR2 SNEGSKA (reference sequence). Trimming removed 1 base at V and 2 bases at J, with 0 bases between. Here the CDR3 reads CSARAYNEQFF. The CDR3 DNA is TGCAGTGCTAGAGCCTACAATGAGCAGTTCTTC.

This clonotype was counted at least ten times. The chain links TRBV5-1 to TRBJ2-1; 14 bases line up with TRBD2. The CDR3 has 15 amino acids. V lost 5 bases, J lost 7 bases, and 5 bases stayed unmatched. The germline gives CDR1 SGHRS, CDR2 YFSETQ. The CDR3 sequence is CASSSGLAGENEQFF. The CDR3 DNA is TGCGCCAGCAGTTCGGGACTAGCGGGGGAGAATGAGCAGTTCTTC.

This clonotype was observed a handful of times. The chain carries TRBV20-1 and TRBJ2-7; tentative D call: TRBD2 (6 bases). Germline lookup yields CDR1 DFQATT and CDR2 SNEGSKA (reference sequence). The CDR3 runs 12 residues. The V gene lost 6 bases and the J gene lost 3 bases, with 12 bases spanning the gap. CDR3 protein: CSASMEGYEQYF. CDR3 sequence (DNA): TGCAGTGCGTCCATGGAGGGCTACGAGCAGTACTTC.

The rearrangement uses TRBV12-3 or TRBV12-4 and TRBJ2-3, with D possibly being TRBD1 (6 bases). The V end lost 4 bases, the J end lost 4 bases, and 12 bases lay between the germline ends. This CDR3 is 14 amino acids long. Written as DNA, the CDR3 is TGTGCCAGCAGTTACGACAGGAGCGCAGATACGCAGTATTTT. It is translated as CASSYDRSADTQYF.

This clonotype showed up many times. The CDR3 DNA reads as TGTGCCAGGAAACATACCGGGACAATGACCTACGAGCAGTACTTC. Translating it yields CARKHTGTMTYEQYF. The chain carries TRBV12-3 or TRBV12-4 and TRBJ2-7; D possibly corresponds to TRBD1 (6 bases). This CDR3 is built from 15 residues. The ends were cut back, 9 bases at V and 2 bases at J, with 20 bases in the middle.

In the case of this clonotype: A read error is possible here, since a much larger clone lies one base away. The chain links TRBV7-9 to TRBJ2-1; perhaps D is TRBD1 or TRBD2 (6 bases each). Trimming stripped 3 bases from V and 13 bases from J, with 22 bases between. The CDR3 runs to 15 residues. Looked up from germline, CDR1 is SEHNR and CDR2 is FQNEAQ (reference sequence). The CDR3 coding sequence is TGTGCCAGCAGCTTGGGGGGCTCGGATCTGGAGACCCAGTTCTTC. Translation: CASSLGGSDLETQFF.

The CDR3 is CASSTGTSGRTDTQYF. CDR3 in DNA: TGCGCCAGCAGCACCGGGACTAGCGGGAGGACAGATACGCAGTATTTT. The chain combines TRBV5-1 with TRBJ2-3, with 15 bases lining up with TRBD2. With V trimmed by 4 bases and J by 3 bases, 3 bases remained unmatched. Germline values: CDR1 SGHRS, CDR2 YFSETQ. The CDR3 loop spans 16 amino acids.

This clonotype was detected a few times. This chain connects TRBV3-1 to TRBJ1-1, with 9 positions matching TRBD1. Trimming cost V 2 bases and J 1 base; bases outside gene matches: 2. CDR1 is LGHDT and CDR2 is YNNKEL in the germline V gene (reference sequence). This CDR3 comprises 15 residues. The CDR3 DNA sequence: TGTGCCAGCAGCCAACTGGGACAGGGGAACACTGAAGCTTTCTTT. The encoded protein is CASSQLGQGNTEAFF.

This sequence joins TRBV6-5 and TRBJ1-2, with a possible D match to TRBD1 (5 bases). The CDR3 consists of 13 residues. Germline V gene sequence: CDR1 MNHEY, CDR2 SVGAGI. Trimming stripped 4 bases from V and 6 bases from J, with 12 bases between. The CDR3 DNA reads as TGTGCCAGCAGTTGCGGGGGAGGGGATGGCTACACCTTC. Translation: CASSCGGGDGYTF.

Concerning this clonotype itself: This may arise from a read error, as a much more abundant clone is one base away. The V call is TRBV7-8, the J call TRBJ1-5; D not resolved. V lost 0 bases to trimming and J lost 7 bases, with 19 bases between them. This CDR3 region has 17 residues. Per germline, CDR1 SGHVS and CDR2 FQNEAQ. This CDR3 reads CASSLAATPENNQPQHF. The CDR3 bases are TGTGCCAGCAGCTTAGCCGCGACACCGGAAAACAACCAGCCCCAGCATTTT. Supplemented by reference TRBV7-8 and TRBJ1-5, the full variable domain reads GAGVSQSPRYKVAKRGQDVALRCDPISGHVSLFWYQQALGQGPEFLTYFQNEAQLDKSGLPSDRFFAERPEGSVSTLKIQRTQQEDSAVYLCASSLAATPENNQPQHFGDGTRLSIL.

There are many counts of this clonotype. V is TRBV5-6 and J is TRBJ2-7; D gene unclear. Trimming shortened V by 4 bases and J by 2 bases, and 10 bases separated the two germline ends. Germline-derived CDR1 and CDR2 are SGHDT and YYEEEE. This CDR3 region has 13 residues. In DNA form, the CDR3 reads TGTGCCAGCAGCGTGGGATTCGCCTACGAGCAGTACTTC. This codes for CASSVGFAYEQYF.

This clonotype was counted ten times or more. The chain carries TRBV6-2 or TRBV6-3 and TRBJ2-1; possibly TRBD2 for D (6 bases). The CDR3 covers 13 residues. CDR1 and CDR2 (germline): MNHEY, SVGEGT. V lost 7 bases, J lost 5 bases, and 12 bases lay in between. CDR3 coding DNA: TGTGCCAGCACCACCGGAGGGAACAATGAGCAGTTCTTC. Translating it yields CASTTGGNNEQFF.

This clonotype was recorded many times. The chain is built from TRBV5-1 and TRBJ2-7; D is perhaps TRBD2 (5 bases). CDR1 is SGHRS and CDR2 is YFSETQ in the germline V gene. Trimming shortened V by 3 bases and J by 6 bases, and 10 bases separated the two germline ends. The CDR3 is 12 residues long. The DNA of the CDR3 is TGCGCCAGCAGCTCCTTCGGGGTCGAGCAGTACTTC. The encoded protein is CASSSFGVEQYF. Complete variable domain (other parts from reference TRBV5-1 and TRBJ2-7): KAGVTQTPRYLIKTRGQQVTLSCSPISGHRSVSWYQQTPGQGLQFLFEYFSETQRNKGNFPGRFSGRQFSNSRSEMNVSTLELGDSALYLCASSSFGVEQYFGPGTRLTVT.

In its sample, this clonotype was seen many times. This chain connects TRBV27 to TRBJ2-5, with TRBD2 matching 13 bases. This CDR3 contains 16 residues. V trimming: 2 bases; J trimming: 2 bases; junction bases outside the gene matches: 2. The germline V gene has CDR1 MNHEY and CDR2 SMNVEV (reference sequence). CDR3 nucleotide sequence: TGTGCCAGCAGTTTAGGGGGACTAGCGGGGCAAGAGACCCAGTACTTC. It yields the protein CASSLGGLAGQETQYF.

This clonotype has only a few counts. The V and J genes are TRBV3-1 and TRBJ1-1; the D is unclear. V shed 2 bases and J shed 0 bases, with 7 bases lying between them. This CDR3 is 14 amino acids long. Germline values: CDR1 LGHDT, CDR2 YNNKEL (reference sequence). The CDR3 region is CASSQRRMNTEAFF. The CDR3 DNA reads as TGTGCCAGCAGCCAAAGGAGGATGAACACTGAAGCTTTCTTT.

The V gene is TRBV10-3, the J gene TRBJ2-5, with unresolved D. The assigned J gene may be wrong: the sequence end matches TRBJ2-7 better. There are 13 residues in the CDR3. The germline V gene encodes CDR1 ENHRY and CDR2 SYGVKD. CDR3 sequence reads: CAISDRDLIEQYF. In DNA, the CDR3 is TGTGCCATCAGTGACCGCGACCTTATCGAGCAGTACTTC.

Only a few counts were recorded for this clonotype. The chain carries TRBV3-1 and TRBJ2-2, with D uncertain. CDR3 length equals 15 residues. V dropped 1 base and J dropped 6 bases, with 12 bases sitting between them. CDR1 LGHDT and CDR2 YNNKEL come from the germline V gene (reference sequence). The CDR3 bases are TGTGCCAGCAGCCAAGGAGGCGTAGTCCCCGGGGAGCTGTTTTTT. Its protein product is CASSQGGVVPGELFF.

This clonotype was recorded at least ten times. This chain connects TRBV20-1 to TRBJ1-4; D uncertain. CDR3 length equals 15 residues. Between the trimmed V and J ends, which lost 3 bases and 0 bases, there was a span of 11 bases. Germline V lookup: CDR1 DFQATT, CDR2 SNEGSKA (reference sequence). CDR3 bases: TGCAGTGCTAGTGCCGATAAGGCAACTAATGAAAAACTGTTTTTT. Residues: CSASADKATNEKLFF.

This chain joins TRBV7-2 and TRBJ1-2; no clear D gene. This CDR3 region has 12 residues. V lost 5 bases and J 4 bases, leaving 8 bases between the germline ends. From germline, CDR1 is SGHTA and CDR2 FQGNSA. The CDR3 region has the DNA TGTGCCAGCAGCCAAAACCCCTATGGCTACACCTTC. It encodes CASSQNPYGYTF.

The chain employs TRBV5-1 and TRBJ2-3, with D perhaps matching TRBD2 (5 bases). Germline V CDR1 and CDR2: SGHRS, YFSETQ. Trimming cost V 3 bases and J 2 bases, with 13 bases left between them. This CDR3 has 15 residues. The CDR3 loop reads CASSWRTLHTDTQYF. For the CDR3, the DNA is TGCGCCAGCAGCTGGAGGACTCTCCACACAGATACGCAGTATTTT. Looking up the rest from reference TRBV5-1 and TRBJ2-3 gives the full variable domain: KAGVTQTPRYLIKTRGQQVTLSCSPISGHRSVSWYQQTPGQGLQFLFEYFSETQRNKGNFPGRFSGRQFSNSRSEMNVSTLELGDSALYLCASSWRTLHTDTQYFGPGTRLTVL.

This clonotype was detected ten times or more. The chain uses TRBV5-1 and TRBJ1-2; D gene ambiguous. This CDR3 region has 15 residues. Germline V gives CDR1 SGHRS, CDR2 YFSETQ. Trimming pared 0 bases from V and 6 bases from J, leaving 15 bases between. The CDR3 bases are TGCGCCAGCAGCTTGGTTTCGAGGGAGTCGAATGGCTACACCTTC. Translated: CASSLVSRESNGYTF.